The T cell receptor beta chain described here comes from a study of spatial heterogeneity in lung cancer. TCRdb re-derived calls from the 5' RACE reads in MiXCR, one entry per CDR3 protein. The repertoire includes 89,000 or so distinct CDR3 sequences, approximately 20% of them detected once, and approximately 5.6% sits in the top ten. The CDR3 is made up of 14 amino acids. Per the germline V gene, CDR1 is SGDLS and CDR2 is YYNGEE. The V and J ends lost 1 base and 2 bases respectively, with 10 bases between them. Time point: sample taken at primary tumor resection. Sequencing covered unsorted whole RNA taken from tumor, nontumor lung or frozen PBMC. Samples were donated by 72 untreated early-stage non-small cell lung cancer patients. Study-wide findings and caveats: The study found ubiquitous expanded tumor TCRs in blood more at resection than follow-up.

With regard to this clonotype: Its cognate antigen is unknown.

The input for sequencing was PBMCs, taken at surgery. This chain links TRBV9 with TRBJ2-7; D may correspond to TRBD1 or TRBD2 (5 bases each). The clonotype comes from a male donor with early-stage non-small cell lung cancer. The DNA of the CDR3 is TGTGCCAGCAGCGTAAGGGACGGCACCTACGAGCAGTACTTC. It encodes CASSVRDGTYEQYF.